This T cell receptor (beta chain) was retrieved from a study of T cell repertoires in cytomegalovirus infection. Study summary: Peptides in the study included HLA-C-restricted and HLA-B-restricted CMV epitopes. Through public TCR beta signatures, both CMV infection and matching HLA type were indicated. Study conclusions and caveats: Dominating the ex vivo response were HLA-C-restricted CMV-specific TCR beta clonotypes. Cumulative public TCR beta family frequency identified carriers of CMV plus the relevant HLA.

Germline values: CDR1 SGHVS, CDR2 FNYEAQ. This CDR3 comprises 16 residues. V gave up 0 bases and J gave up 4 bases, with 13 bases separating them. One entry per CDR3 protein results from TCRdb running MiXCR on the reads. The sample carries roughly 800,000 distinct CDR3 sequences, 25% to 30% recorded once. As regards this clonotype: Its antigen is currently unknown.

This sequence originates from a human donor in good health (CMV status not recorded). Some clones in this sample may be carry-over from other donors' samples. V is TRBV7-6 and J is TRBJ2-1; weak D call: TRBD2 (6 bases). The specimen was cultured CD8+ T cells from PBMCs, collected from culture after CMV antigen stimulation. CDR3 sequence reads: CASSLAEGFPYNEQFF. The CDR3 DNA is TGTGCCAGCAGCTTAGCGGAGGGCTTCCCTTACAATGAGCAGTTCTTC.